The present entry profiles one T cell receptor beta chain with its context. Its antigen is not known. Ahead of DNA extraction, samples held about 0.95-10 million cryopreserved PBMC each. Germline V gene data show CDR1 as MNHNS and CDR2 as SASEGT. The CDR3 loop spans 14 amino acids. The ends were cut back, 2 bases at V and 6 bases at J, with 11 bases in the middle. These data are taken from a study of long-term antiretroviral therapy in people with HIV. Study overall: The earliest samples came about a decade before the 2015 immediate-ART recommendation. Study-level results: Data on ART adherence, viral resistance or therapy changes were unavailable.

A v3.0 immunoSEQ assay was performed at survey level. The method was immunoSEQ multiplex PCR; TCRdb's version includes in-frame clones alone and lacks a portion of them. The repertoire holds more than 25,000 clones, about 90% seen once, with more than 0.8% in the top ten. This chain joins TRBV6-1 and TRBJ1-5; a weak D match, TRBD1 (5 bases). This receptor was taken from a man between 45 and 60 years old with HIV. Specimen: unsorted PBMCs, collected 2 years after starting antiretroviral therapy. CDR3 loop: CASSELGGGQPQHF. CDR3 in DNA: TGTGCCAGCAGTGAACTGGGGGGGGGTCAGCCCCAGCATTTT.